This T cell receptor (beta chain) originates from a study of cytomegalovirus exposure and HLA in healthy donors. Findings and limits, study-wide: A later analysis reportedly found fewer N-insertions in an Asian-associated ancestry cluster than the roughly 680-donor mean.

Of note for this clone: What it binds is unknown.

PCR was performed using 60 Vbeta and 13 Jbeta primers. Sequencing was performed with immunoSEQ multiplex PCR; in TCRdb, only in-frame clones are kept and a portion is missing. The data show approximately 150,000 clones, around 80% seen once. The germline gives CDR1 SGHDT, CDR2 YYEEEE. This CDR3 spans 16 amino acids. The origin of this receptor is a male donor in good health and CMV-seronegative. The rearrangement uses TRBV5-6 and TRBJ2-5; D may be TRBD1 (5 bases). The DNA end is more similar to TRBJ2-7, so the J call may be wrong. The source material was PBMCs. DNA of the CDR3: TGTGCCAGCAGCCCAGTAGTGGGGCCAAACTCCTACGAGCAGTACTTC. Its translation is CASSPVVGPNSYEQYF.